The clone carrying this T cell receptor (beta chain) was seen only a few times. Antigen unknown. Its ends do not fully match the called genes, so a read error is possible. The data stem from a study of cytomegalovirus exposure and HLA in healthy donors. Study overall: Unique TCRs from HLA-typed donors, 65 million to 85 million of them, were held in an early data release. Study outcomes and limitations: In a later analysis, an Asian-associated ancestry cluster reportedly showed fewer N-insertions than the roughly 700-donor mean. An analysis was carried out at a later point. It showed that HLA-associated TCR beta chains were more clonally expanded than equally common non-associated chains.

Amplification used 60 Vbeta primers and 13 Jbeta primers. Libraries were prepared by immunoSEQ multiplex PCR; TCRdb keeps only in-frame clonotypes and omits some of them. The table lists about 200,000 clones, about 82% of them singletons. These donors, healthy bone marrow donors, were studied. This receptor was taken from a man aged 25-45 years in good health and CMV-seronegative. Sample: PBMCs.

The CDR3 DNA reads as TGTGCCAGCAGTGAAGACAGGGGTGGGGCCAGCGTCCTGACTTTC. This translates into CASSEDRGGASVLTF. The J gene is TRBJ2-6, the V gene TRBV6-1; 7 bases agree with TRBD1. The germline CDR1 and CDR2 sequences are MNHNS and SASEGT. This CDR3 is 15 amino acids long.